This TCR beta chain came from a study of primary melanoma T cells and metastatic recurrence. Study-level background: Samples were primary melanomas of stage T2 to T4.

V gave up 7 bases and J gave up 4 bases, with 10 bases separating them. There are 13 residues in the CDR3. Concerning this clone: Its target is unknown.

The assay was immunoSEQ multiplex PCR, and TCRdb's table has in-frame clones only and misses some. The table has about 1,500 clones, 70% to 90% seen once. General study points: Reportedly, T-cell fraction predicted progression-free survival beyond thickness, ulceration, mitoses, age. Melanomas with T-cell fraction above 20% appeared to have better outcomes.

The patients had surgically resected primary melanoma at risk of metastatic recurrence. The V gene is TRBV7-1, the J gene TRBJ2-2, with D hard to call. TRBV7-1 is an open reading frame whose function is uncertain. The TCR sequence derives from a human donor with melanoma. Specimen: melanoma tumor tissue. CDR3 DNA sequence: TGTGCCAGCACCTTAGTCGGCACCGGGGAGCTGTTTTTT. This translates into CASTLVGTGELFF.